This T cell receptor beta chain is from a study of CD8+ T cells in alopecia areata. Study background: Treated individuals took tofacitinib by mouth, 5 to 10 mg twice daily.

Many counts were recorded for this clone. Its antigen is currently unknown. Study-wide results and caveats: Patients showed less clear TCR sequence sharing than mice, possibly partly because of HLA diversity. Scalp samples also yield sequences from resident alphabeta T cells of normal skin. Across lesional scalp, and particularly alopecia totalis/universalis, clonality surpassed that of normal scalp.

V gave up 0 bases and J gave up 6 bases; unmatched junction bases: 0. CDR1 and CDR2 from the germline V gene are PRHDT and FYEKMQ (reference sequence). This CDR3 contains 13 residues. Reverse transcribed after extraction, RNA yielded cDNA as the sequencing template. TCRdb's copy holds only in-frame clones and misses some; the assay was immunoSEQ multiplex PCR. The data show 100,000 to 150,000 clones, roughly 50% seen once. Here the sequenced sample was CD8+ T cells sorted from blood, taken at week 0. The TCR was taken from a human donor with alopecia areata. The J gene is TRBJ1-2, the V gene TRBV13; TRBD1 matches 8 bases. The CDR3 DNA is TGTGCCAGCAGCTTAGGACAGGGGGATGGCTACACCTTC. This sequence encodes CASSLGQGDGYTF.